In its sample, the clone carrying this T cell receptor (beta chain) was seen a few times. In the same sample, other DNA sequences code for this CDR3. Profiling relied on immunoSEQ multiplex PCR, and the TCRdb table lists in-frame clones only, not all of them. The sample consists of 490,000 or so clones, 70% to 80% of them appearing once. This record belongs to a study of shared clonotypes between healthy human individuals. The V end lost 5 bases, the J end lost 2 bases, and 5 bases lay between the germline ends. From germline, CDR1 is SEHNR and CDR2 FQNEAQ (reference sequence). The length of the CDR3 is 12 residues.

The J gene is TRBJ2-3, the V gene TRBV7-9; D unclear. Sequences were obtained from PBMCs. This receptor was obtained from a woman aged 40 to 49 in good health. Some clones in this sample may be carry-over from other donors' samples. The CDR3 protein is CASSPDTDTQYF. As DNA, the CDR3 is TGTGCCAGCAGCCCCGACACAGATACGCAGTATTTT.